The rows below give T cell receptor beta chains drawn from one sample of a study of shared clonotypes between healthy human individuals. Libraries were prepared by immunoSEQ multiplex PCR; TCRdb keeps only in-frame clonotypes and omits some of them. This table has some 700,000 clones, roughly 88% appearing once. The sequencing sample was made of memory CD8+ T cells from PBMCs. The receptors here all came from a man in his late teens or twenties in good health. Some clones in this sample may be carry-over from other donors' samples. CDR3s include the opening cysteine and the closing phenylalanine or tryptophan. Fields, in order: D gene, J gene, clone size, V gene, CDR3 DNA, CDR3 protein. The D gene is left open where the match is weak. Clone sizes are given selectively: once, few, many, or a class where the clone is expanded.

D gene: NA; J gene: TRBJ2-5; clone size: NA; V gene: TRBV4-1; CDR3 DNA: TGCGCCAGCAGCCAGGCTACAGGTTTCCAAGAGACCCAGTACTTC; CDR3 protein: CASSQATGFQETQYF
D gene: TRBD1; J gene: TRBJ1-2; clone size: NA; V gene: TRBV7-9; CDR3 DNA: TGTGCCAGCAGCTCAAACAGGGGGCAACTTTTAGGGTATGGCTACACCTTC; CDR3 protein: CASSSNRGQLLGYGYTF
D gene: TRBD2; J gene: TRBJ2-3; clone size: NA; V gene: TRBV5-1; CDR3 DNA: TGCGCCAGCAGCTTAGCGGGAGGGCCCGATACGCAGTATTTT; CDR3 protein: CASSLAGGPDTQYF
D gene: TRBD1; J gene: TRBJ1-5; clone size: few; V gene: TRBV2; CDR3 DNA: TGTGCCAGCAGTGAATTGGACCTGGGACAGGCAAATCAGCCCCAGCATTTT; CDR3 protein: CASSELDLGQANQPQHF
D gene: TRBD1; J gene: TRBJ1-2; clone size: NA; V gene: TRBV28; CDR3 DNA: TGTGCCAGCATCCAGACAGGGGCTAACTATGGCTACACCTTC; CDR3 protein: CASIQTGANYGYTF
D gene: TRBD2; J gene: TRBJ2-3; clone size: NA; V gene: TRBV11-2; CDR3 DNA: TGTGCCAGCAAAAGCGGGAGGGGTCCAGATACGCAGTATTTT; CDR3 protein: CASKSGRGPDTQYF
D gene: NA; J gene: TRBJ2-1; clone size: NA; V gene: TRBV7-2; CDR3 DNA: TGTGCCAGCAGCCATCCCGTGGGGGGCGGGAATGAGCAGTTCTTC; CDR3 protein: CASSHPVGGGNEQFF
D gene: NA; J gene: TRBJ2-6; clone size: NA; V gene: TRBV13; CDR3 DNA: TGTGCCAGCAGCTCCCCTCGGGGGTCTGACCCCCCTAGGTCTGGGGCCAACGTCCTGACTTTC; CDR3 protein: CASSSPRGSDPPRSGANVLTF
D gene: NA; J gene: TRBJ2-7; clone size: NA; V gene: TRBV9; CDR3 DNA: TGTGCCAGCAGCGTAGGTGGGTCCGGGGTCGAGCAGTACTTC; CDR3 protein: CASSVGGSGVEQYF
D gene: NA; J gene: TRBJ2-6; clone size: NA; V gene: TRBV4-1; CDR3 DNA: TGCGCCAGCAGTTACTCTGGGGCCAACGTCCTGACTTTC; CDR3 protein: CASSYSGANVLTF
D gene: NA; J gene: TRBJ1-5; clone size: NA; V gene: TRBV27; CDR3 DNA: TGTGCCAGCAGTTTATCGGGGTGGGTCAGCAATCAGCCCCAGCATTTT; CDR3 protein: CASSLSGWVSNQPQHF
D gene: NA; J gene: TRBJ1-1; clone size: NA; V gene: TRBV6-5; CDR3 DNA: TGTGCCAGCACCACAGGGATGAACACTGAAGCTTTCTTT; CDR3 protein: CASTTGMNTEAFF
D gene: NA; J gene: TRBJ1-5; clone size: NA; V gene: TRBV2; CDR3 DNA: TGTGCCAGCAGTGGGGACCGGTCCATCCAGCCCCAGCATTTT; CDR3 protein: CASSGDRSIQPQHF
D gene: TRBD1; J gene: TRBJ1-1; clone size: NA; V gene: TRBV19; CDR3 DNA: TGTGCCAGTAGTCCTCTAGTCAGGGACAGGGCGATGTACGCTTTCTTT; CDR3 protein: CASSPLVRDRAMYAFF
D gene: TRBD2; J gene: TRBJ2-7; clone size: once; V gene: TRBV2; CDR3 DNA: TGTGCCACCAACACCCGACTAGCCCCGAGCTCCTACGAGCAGTACTTC; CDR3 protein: CATNTRLAPSSYEQYF
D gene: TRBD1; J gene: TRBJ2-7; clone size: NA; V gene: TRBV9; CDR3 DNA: TGTGCCAGCAGCGTAGGGGACAGGGACTACGAGCAGTACTTC; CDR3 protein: CASSVGDRDYEQYF
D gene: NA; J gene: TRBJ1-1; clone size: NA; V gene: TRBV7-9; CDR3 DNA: TGTGCCAGCAGCACCCTAGGGAGAGCGGGGAACACTGAAGCTTTCTTT; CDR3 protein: CASSTLGRAGNTEAFF
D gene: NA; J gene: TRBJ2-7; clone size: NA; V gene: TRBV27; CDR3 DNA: TGTGCCAGCAGTTTGGGATGGGAGTACGAGCAGTACTTC; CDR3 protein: CASSLGWEYEQYF
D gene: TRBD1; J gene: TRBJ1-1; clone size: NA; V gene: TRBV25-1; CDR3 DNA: TGTGCCAGCAGTGAAACAGGGGCGCTGGACACTGAAGCTTTCTTT; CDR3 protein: CASSETGALDTEAFF
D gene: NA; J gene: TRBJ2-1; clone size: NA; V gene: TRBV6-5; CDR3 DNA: TGTGCCAGAACGATACAGGGCACCCCGGGCAATGAGCAGTTCTTC; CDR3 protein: CARTIQGTPGNEQFF
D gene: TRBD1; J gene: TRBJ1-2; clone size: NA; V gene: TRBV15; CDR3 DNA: TGTGCCACCAGCAGAGGTGGGACAGGGGATGGCTACACCTTC; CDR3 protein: CATSRGGTGDGYTF
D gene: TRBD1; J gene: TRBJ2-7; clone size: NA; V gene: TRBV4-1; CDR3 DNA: TGCGCCAGCAGCCACTCGGGACAGTCCTTCTACGAGCAGTACTTC; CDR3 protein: CASSHSGQSFYEQYF
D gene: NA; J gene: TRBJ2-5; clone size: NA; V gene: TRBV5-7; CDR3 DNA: TGTGCCAGCAGCTTGGGAACTAGCAGACGAAGAGATACCCAGTACTTC; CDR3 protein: CASSLGTSRRRDTQYF
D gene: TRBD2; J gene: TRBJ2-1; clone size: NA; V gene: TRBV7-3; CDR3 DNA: TGTGCCAGCAGCTTAGATTCGCCTAGCGGGAGGATTGAGCAGTTCTTC; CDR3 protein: CASSLDSPSGRIEQFF
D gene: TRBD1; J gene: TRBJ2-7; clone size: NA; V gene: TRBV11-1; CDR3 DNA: TGTGCCAGCAGCCCGTGGGAGTGGGACAGAGCCTACGAGCAGTACTTC; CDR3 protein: CASSPWEWDRAYEQYF
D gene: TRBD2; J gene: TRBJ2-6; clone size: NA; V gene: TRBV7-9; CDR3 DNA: TGTGCCAGCAGCTTATCTGGGACTAGCGCTACCTCTGGGGCCAACGTCCTGACTTTC; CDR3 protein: CASSLSGTSATSGANVLTF
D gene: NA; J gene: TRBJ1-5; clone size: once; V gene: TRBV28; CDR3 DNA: TGTGCCAGCAGTTTATTCGGGGGCGATCAGCCCCAGCATTTT; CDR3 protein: CASSLFGGDQPQHF
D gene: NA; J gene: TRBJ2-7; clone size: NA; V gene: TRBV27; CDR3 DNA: TGTGCCAGCAGCAAGATCCTAGTCATCGGGCCCCTCGAGCAGTACTTC; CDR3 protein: CASSKILVIGPLEQYF
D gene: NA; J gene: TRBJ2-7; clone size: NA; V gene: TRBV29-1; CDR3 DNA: TGCAGCGTCACCGGGTTGAACTACGAGCAGTACTTC; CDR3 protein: CSVTGLNYEQYF
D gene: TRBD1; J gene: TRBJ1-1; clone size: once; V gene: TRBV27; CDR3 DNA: TGTGCCAGCAGTTTACTTATCCCGACAGGGGTAGACACTGAAGCTTTCTTT; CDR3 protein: CASSLLIPTGVDTEAFF
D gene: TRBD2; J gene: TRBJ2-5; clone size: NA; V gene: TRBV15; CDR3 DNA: TGTGCCACCAGCAGAGAAGCGGGAGGTATAGAGACCCAGTACTTC; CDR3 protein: CATSREAGGIETQYF
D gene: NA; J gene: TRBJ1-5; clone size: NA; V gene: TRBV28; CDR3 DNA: TGTGCCAGCAGAATTGGCGGTTTAGGACCCCAGCATTTT; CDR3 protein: CASRIGGLGPQHF
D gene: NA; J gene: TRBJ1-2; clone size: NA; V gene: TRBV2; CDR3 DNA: TGTGCCAGCAGTTACGAGGAGGACTACACCTTC; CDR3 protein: CASSYEEDYTF
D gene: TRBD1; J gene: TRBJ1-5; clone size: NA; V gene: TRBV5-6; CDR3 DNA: TGTGCCAGCAGTTTTGCCGGGACAGGCAATCAGCACCAGCATTTT; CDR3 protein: CASSFAGTGNQHQHF
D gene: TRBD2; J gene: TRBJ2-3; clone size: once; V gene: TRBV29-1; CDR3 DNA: TGCAGCGTAGGTACTAGCGGGAGTCTAGATACGCAGTATTTT; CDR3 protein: CSVGTSGSLDTQYF
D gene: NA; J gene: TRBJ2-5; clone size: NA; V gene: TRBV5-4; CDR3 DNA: TGTGCCAGCAGCTGGTCACGATATCTAGAGACCCAGTACTTC; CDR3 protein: CASSWSRYLETQYF
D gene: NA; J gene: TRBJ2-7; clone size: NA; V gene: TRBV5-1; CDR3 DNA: TGCGCCAGCAGCCCCGGTGCGGGCCCCGGGTGGTACGAGCAGTACTTC; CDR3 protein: CASSPGAGPGWYEQYF
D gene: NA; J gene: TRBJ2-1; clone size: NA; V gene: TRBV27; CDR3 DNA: TGTGCCAGCAGTTTAGGTGGGGGACCCGCCTACAATGAGCAGTTCTTC; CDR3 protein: CASSLGGGPAYNEQFF